A single sample is the source of the 32 T cell receptor beta chains below, sequenced in a study of PD-L1 blockade in urothelial cancer. Some clones are missing from TCRdb's copy, which holds only in-frame ones; the method was immunoSEQ multiplex PCR. The sample comprises tens of thousands of clones, roughly 80% of which are singletons, and 2.5% to 3% rests with the top ten. The specimen comprised PBMCs, sampled around atezolizumab (anti-PD-L1) treatment. These receptors were obtained from a man between 70 and 80 years old with urothelial cancer.

The CDR3: CASSDGGWGTGELFF. The CDR3 DNA is TGTGCCAGCAGTGACGGAGGATGGGGCACCGGGGAGCTGTTTTTT. The genes are TRBV6-4 and TRBJ2-2, with a tentative D call TRBD2 (5 bases). V lost 2 bases and J lost 4, with 11 bases in between. CDR3 size: 15 residues. Germline assignment: CDR1 MRHNA and CDR2 SNTAGT.

V usage is TRBV5-4 and J usage is TRBJ2-2; D may be TRBD2 (5 bases). The CDR3 extends over 14 amino acids. V lost 4 bases and J 3 bases, leaving 10 bases between the germline ends. Per germline, CDR1 SGHNT and CDR2 YYREEE (reference sequence). The CDR3 DNA follows: TGTGCCAGCAGCATGATCGGGGACACCGGGGAGCTGTTTTTT. Protein product: CASSMIGDTGELFF.

V is TRBV12-5 and J is TRBJ2-5; the match to TRBD2 covers 16 bases. The CDR3 sequence is 20 residues long. The germline V gene has CDR1 LGHNT and CDR2 FRNRAP. Trimming removed 3 bases from V and 5 bases from J; junction bases left unmatched: 15. In DNA, the CDR3 is TGTGCTAGTGGTTTCCCCGAAAGAGGGACTAGCGGGAGGGCCGGGGAGACCCAGTACTTC. It encodes CASGFPERGTSGRAGETQYF.

V is TRBV9 and J is TRBJ2-3, with 7 nucleotides matching TRBD2. Germline V lookup: CDR1 SGDLS, CDR2 YYNGEE. The junction had 8 bases not matched to a gene; V was cut back by 4 bases and J by 0 bases. The CDR3 has 16 residues. The CDR3 region has the DNA TGTGCCAGCAGCCTCAGGAGCGGGGTTAGCACAGATACGCAGTATTTT. Protein product: CASSLRSGVSTDTQYF.

Comment on this clone: The junction departs from the called germline gene at one end, perhaps through a read error. The same CDR3 arises from other DNA sequences in this sample as well. The chain employs TRBV30 and TRBJ1-4, with D possibly matching TRBD1 (6 bases). CDR1 and CDR2 (germline): GTSNPN, SVGIG (reference sequence). This CDR3 contains 14 residues. The CDR3 DNA sequence: TGTGCCTGGAATAGGGGACAATCCAATGAAAAATTGTTTTTT. It is translated as CAWNRGQSNEKLFF.

This clone was seen only once. The gene calls are TRBV21-1 and TRBJ2-7; the DNA was not used to check the table's D call, TRBD2. TRBV21-1 is deemed a pseudogene. This CDR3 has 18 residues. The CDR3 is CASSTELAGGSLLYEQYF. The DNA for the CDR3 is TGTGCCAGCAGCACCGAACTAGCGGGAGGGTCCCTTCTTTACGAGCAGTACTTC.

The chain links TRBV5-8 to TRBJ2-2; D possibly corresponds to TRBD1 (7 bases). V shed 6 bases and J shed 7 bases, with 22 bases lying between them. CDR3 size: 16 residues. Germline CDR1 reads SGHTS; CDR2 reads YDEGEE. CDR3 nucleotide sequence: TGTGCCAGCAAGACGGGACAGCCGTCGCGGGGCGGGGAGCTGTTTTTT. Translation: CASKTGQPSRGGELFF.

This chain uses TRBV7-9 with TRBJ2-1; D might be TRBD1 (7 bases). The CDR3 runs to 15 residues. Germline lookup yields CDR1 SEHNR and CDR2 FQNEAQ (reference sequence). V lost 4 bases to trimming and J lost 6 bases, with 16 bases between them. The CDR3 DNA is TGTGCCAGCAGCTCCCGAGGGGGCGGGGCCAATGAGCAGTTCTTC. The encoded protein is CASSSRGGGANEQFF. Drawing the rest from reference TRBV7-9 and TRBJ2-1, the complete variable domain is DTGVSQNPRHKITKRGQNVTFRCDPISEHNRLYWYRQTLGQGPEFLTYFQNEAQLEKSRLLSDRFSAERPKGSFSTLEIQRTEQGDSAMYLCASSSRGGGANEQFFGPGTRLTVL.

The gene calls are TRBV6-5 and TRBJ2-1; 11 nucleotides align to TRBD1. CDR1 MNHEY and CDR2 SVGAGI come from the germline V gene. V dropped 8 bases and J dropped 9; count of bases not matched to a gene: 6. CDR3 size: 13 residues. The CDR3: CASLSGTGGEQFF. The DNA for the CDR3 is TGTGCCAGCTTGTCCGGGACAGGGGGTGAGCAGTTCTTC.

This clone appeared a single time. J is TRBJ1-1 and V is TRBV4-3; D unclear. V was trimmed by 0 bases and J by 7 bases, leaving 18 bases between them. The CDR3 is 16 amino acids. Germline values: CDR1 LGHNA, CDR2 YSLEER. This chain's CDR3 is CASSQDRFVGRDEAFF. In DNA, the CDR3 is TGCGCCAGCAGCCAAGATCGTTTTGTGGGGAGAGATGAAGCTTTCTTT.

The CDR3 bases are TGTGCCAGCAGCTTAGAGGTCGGGAGTCCCGGGGAGCTGTTTTTT. Protein product: CASSLEVGSPGELFF. The chain carries TRBV7-2 and TRBJ2-2; a possible D gene is TRBD2 (6 bases). Looked up from germline, CDR1 is SGHTA and CDR2 is FQGNSA. The CDR3 covers 15 residues. The V gene lost 1 base and the J gene lost 6 bases, with 12 bases spanning the gap.

This clone was picked up a small number of times. This rearrangement joins TRBV5-6 to TRBJ2-3; 10 bases line up with TRBD1. Germline values: CDR1 SGHDT, CDR2 YYEEEE. The CDR3 covers 17 residues. The V and J ends lost 4 bases and 2 bases, in that order; junction bases with no gene match: 10. The CDR3 sequence is CASSPIGQGVFTDTQYF. The CDR3 coding sequence is TGTGCCAGCAGCCCGATTGGACAGGGGGTTTTCACAGATACGCAGTATTTT. Full variable domain (outside the CDR3, taken from reference TRBV5-6 and TRBJ2-3): DAGVTQSPTHLIKTRGQQVTLRCSPKSGHDTVSWYQQALGQGPQFIFQYYEEEERQRGNFPDRFSGHQFPNYSSELNVNALLLGDSALYLCASSPIGQGVFTDTQYFGPGTRLTVL.

Concerning this clone: The sample contains more than one DNA sequence encoding this CDR3. The chain is built from TRBV5-6 and TRBJ2-1, with 10 bases aligning to TRBD1. The CDR3 runs to 14 residues. Losses at the gene ends were 5 bases for V and 5 bases for J; bases not matched to a gene: 4. Germline-derived CDR1 and CDR2 are SGHDT and YYEEEE. For the CDR3, the DNA is TGTGCCAGCAGTCCCGGGACAGGGGACAATGAGCAGTTCTTC. It is translated as CASSPGTGDNEQFF.

The gene calls are TRBV27 and TRBJ2-1, with 9 bases matching TRBD1. The CDR3 loop spans 15 amino acids. The junction had 8 bases not matched to a gene; V was cut back by 5 bases and J by 6 bases. The germline CDR1 and CDR2 sequences are MNHEY and SMNVEV (reference sequence). The DNA for the CDR3 is TGTGCCAGCAGTCTCGGGACAGGGTTGGGCAATGAGCAGTTCTTC. Amino acid sequence: CASSLGTGLGNEQFF.

J is TRBJ1-2 and V is TRBV15, with 8 bases fitting TRBD1. The CDR3 extends over 13 amino acids. Germline V gene data show CDR1 as LNHNV and CDR2 as YYDKDF (reference sequence). With V trimmed by 8 bases and J by 2 bases, 4 bases remained unmatched. As DNA, the CDR3 is TGTGCCACCCGCTCAGGGGGCAACTATGGCTACACCTTC. As protein: CATRSGGNYGYTF.

V usage is TRBV7-2 and J usage is TRBJ1-1; possibly TRBD1 for D (5 bases). Germline-derived CDR1 and CDR2 are SGHTA and FQGNSA. The CDR3 has 13 amino acids. V dropped 8 bases and J dropped 2 bases, with 12 bases sitting between them. CDR3 bases: TGTGCCAGCGGCCAGGGTGTAAACACTGAAGCTTTCTTT. Amino acid sequence: CASGQGVNTEAFF.

The V gene is TRBV5-4, the J gene TRBJ2-6; D is possibly TRBD1 (5 bases). Germline CDR1 SGHNT, CDR2 YYREEE (reference sequence). This CDR3 region has 15 residues. V lost 4 bases and J lost 0, with 8 bases in between. The CDR3 coding sequence is TGTGCCAGCAGCCGAAGGGGCTCTGGGGCCAACGTCCTGACTTTC. It is translated as CASSRRGSGANVLTF.

The rearrangement joins TRBV5-1 to TRBJ1-1, with D maybe TRBD1 (5 bases). With 4 bases removed from V and 1 base from J, the gap between germline ends came to 11 bases. CDR1 is SGHRS and CDR2 is YFSETQ in the germline V gene. The CDR3 extends over 14 amino acids. This CDR3 reads CASSPDTTNTEAFF. The DNA of the CDR3 is TGCGCCAGCAGCCCGGACACCACGAACACTGAAGCTTTCTTT.

The CDR3 DNA is TGTGCCAGCAGCTTAGGCACAGAGACCTATGGCTACACCTTC. Translating gives CASSLGTETYGYTF. The rearrangement links TRBV11-2 to TRBJ1-2; D is undetermined. This CDR3 region has 14 residues. In germline, CDR1 is SGHAT, CDR2 FQNNGV. V lost 1 base to trimming and J lost 4 bases, with 10 bases between them.

The J gene is TRBJ2-7, the V gene TRBV4-3, with D perhaps matching TRBD2 (7 bases). There are 16 residues in the CDR3. Germline lookup yields CDR1 LGHNA and CDR2 YSLEER. With 1 base removed from V and 2 bases from J, the gap between germline ends came to 15 bases. CDR3 residues: CASSQGGGREPYEQYF. As DNA, the CDR3 is TGCGCCAGCAGCCAAGGGGGGGGCAGGGAGCCCTACGAGCAGTACTTC.

This clone came up a few times. The chain's CDR3 is CASSMDRDFLTYGYTF. The CDR3 DNA is TGTGCCAGCAGTATGGACCGGGACTTTTTGACCTATGGCTACACCTTC. The chain carries TRBV28 and TRBJ1-2; possible D gene TRBD1, 5 bases. V dropped 5 bases and J dropped 4 bases, with 20 bases sitting between them. The CDR3 length is 16 residues. Germline lookup yields CDR1 MDHEN and CDR2 SYDVKM.

The chain uses TRBV18 and TRBJ2-2; D uncertain. There are 12 residues in the CDR3. Deletions cut 6 bases from V and 2 bases from J, with 4 bases between. Germline values: CDR1 KGHSH, CDR2 LQKENI. Written as DNA, the CDR3 is TGTGCCAGCTCTAGTAACACCGGGGAGCTGTTTTTT. As protein: CASSSNTGELFF.

This chain uses TRBV7-9 with TRBJ2-7; tentatively, D is TRBD2 (5 bases). Germline CDR1 is SEHNR and CDR2 is FQNEAQ (reference sequence). The CDR3 spans 14 residues. The germline V and J ends were trimmed by 4 bases and 2 bases, with 12 bases remaining between them. As DNA, the CDR3 is TGTGCCAGCAGCTCACTAGACACCCCCTACGAGCAGTACTTC. Translating gives CASSSLDTPYEQYF.

The V and J genes are TRBV13 and TRBJ2-7; possibly TRBD1 for D (5 bases). CDR3 length equals 16 residues. CDR1 PRHDT and CDR2 FYEKMQ come from the germline V gene (reference sequence). V dropped 1 base and J dropped 7 bases, with 20 bases sitting between them. CDR3 in amino acids: CASSLVSGAPTTEQYF. CDR3 nucleotides: TGTGCCAGCAGCTTAGTTTCTGGGGCACCTACTACGGAGCAGTACTTC.

The genes are TRBV5-1 and TRBJ2-3; 7 bases align to TRBD2. The CDR3 has 17 amino acids. V lost 0 bases to trimming and J lost 0 bases; unmatched junction nucleotides: 7. From germline, CDR1 is SGHRS and CDR2 YFSETQ. Here the CDR3 DNA reads TGCGCCAGCAGCTTGGCCGTTGGGGGGGTGAGCACAGATACGCAGTATTTT. Residues: CASSLAVGGVSTDTQYF.

The chain joins TRBV2 to TRBJ1-1; 7 bases are a match to TRBD1. The CDR3 totals 13 residues. V shed 5 bases, J shed 4 bases, and the junction held 4 bases outside the gene matches. Germline V gene data show CDR1 as SNHLY and CDR2 as FYNNEI. The CDR3 coding sequence is TGTGCCAGCAGTACAGGGGTCTCCACTGAAGCTTTCTTT. It translates to CASSTGVSTEAFF.

The chain links TRBV5-1 to TRBJ2-3; a possible D gene is TRBD1 (5 bases). The CDR3 consists of 13 residues. V lost 0 bases to trimming and J lost 6 bases, with 8 bases between them. The V gene's germline CDR1 is SGHRS and CDR2 YFSETQ. Here the CDR3 DNA reads TGCGCCAGCAGCTTGGGCAGGGCGGATACGCAGTATTTT. Protein: CASSLGRADTQYF.

V gene TRBV15 combines with J gene TRBJ2-1; possibly TRBD2 for D (6 bases). V lost 6 bases and J 0 bases, leaving 9 bases between the germline ends. CDR1 and CDR2 from the germline V gene are LNHNV and YYDKDF (reference sequence). This CDR3 spans 14 amino acids. This chain's CDR3 is CATRAGGSYNEQFF. The CDR3 DNA reads as TGTGCCACCAGGGCCGGGGGCTCCTACAATGAGCAGTTCTTC. Full variable domain (rest looked up from reference TRBV15 and TRBJ2-1): DAMVIQNPRYQVTQFGKPVTLSCSQTLNHNVMYWYQQKSSQAPKLLFHYYDKDFNNEADTPDNFQSRRPNTSFCFLDIRSPGLGDTAMYLCATRAGGSYNEQFFGPGTRLTVL.

As DNA, the CDR3 is TGTGCCAGCAGCTCAAGGAGTGGTGAGACCCAGTACTTC. Translating it yields CASSSRSGETQYF. This chain joins TRBV7-2 and TRBJ2-5; no clear D. This CDR3 has 13 amino acids. V was trimmed by 4 bases and J by 5 bases, leaving 11 bases between them. Germline lookup yields CDR1 SGHTA and CDR2 FQGNSA.

This clone was seen only a few times. The chain links TRBV30 to TRBJ1-4; D might be TRBD1 (5 bases). Trimming left V 0 bases short and J 5 bases short, with 25 bases between. The CDR3 is 19 residues long. CDR1 and CDR2 from the germline V gene are GTSNPN and SVGIG (reference sequence). This CDR3 is CAWSVYRGDFGAGNEKLFF. The CDR3 DNA reads TGTGCCTGGAGTGTCTATCGCGGGGACTTTGGGGCTGGGAATGAAAAACTGTTTTTT.

The chain recombines TRBV6-1 with TRBJ2-5, with TRBD2 as a possible D gene (6 bases). Trimming stripped 2 bases from V and 5 bases from J, with 15 bases between. Germline values: CDR1 MNHNS, CDR2 SASEGT. The CDR3 contains 15 residues. The CDR3 bases are TGTGCCAGCAGTGAAATAAACTATCGGGAGGAGACCCAGTACTTC. Translation: CASSEINYREETQYF.

The rearrangement joins TRBV13 to TRBJ2-5; 7 bases agree with TRBD2. The CDR3 loop spans 14 amino acids. Germline V gene lookup returns CDR1 PRHDT and CDR2 FYEKMQ (reference sequence). The V and J ends lost 6 bases and 4 bases, in that order; junction bases with no gene match: 8. CDR3 nucleotide sequence: TGTGCCAGCAGTTCCACGGGGGAGGGAGAGACCCAGTACTTC. It specifies CASSSTGEGETQYF.